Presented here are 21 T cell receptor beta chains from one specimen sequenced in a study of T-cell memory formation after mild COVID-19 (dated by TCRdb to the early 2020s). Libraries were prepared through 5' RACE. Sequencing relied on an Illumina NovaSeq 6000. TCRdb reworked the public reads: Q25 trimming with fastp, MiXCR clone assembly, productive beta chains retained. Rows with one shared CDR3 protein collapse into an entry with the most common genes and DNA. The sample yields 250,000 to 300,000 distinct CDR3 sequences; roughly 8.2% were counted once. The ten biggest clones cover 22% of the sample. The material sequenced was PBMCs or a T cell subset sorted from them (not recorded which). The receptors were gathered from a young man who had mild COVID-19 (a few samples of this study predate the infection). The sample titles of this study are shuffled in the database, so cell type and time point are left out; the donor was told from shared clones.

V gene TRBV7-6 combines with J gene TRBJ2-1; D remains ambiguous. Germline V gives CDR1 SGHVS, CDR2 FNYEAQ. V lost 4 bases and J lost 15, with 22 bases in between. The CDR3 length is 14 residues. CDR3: CASSSSTDLSDVFF. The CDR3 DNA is TGTGCCAGCAGCTCTTCGACTGACCTGAGCGACGTGTTCTTC.

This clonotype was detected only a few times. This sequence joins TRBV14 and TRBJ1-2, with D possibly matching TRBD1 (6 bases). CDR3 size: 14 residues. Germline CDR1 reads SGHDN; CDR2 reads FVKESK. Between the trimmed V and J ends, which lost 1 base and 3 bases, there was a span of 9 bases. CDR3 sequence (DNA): TGTGCCAGCAGCCAAGTGGACAGATACTATGGCTACACCTTC. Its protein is CASSQVDRYYGYTF.

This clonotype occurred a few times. Here the CDR3 reads CASSYSTGAQPQHF. The CDR3 DNA sequence: TGTGCCAGCAGTTACTCGACCGGGGCTCAGCCCCAGCATTTT. The chain links TRBV6-6 to TRBJ1-5; perhaps TRBD1 as D (5 bases). The CDR3 has 14 amino acids. V was pared by 0 bases and J by 6 bases, with 9 bases between. Germline loops: CDR1 MNHNY, CDR2 SVGAGI (reference sequence).

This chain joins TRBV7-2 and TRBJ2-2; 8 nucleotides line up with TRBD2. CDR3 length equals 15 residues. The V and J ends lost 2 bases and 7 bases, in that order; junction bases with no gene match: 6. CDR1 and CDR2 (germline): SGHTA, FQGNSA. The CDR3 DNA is TGTGCCAGCAGCTTATCAGCGGGGGCGATCGGGGAGCTGTTTTTT. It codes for CASSLSAGAIGELFF.

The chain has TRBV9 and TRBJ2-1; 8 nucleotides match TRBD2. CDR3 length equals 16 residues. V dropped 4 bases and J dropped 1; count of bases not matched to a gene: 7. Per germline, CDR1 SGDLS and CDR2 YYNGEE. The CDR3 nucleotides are TGTGCCAGCAGCCACCCTCGGGGGGGATCCTACAATGAGCAGTTCTTC. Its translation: CASSHPRGGSYNEQFF.

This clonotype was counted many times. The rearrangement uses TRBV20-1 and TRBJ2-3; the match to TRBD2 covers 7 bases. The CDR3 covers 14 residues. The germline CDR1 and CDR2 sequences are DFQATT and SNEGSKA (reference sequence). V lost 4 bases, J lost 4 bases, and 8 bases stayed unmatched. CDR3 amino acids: CSAIVQAGSDTQYF. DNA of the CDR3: TGCAGTGCTATCGTCCAAGCGGGGTCAGATACGCAGTATTTT.

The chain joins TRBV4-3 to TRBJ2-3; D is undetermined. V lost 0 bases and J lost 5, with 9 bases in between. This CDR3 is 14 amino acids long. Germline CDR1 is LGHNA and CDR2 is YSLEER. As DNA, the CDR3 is TGCGCCAGCAGCCAAGATTCCGTGGAAGATACGCAGTATTTT. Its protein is CASSQDSVEDTQYF.

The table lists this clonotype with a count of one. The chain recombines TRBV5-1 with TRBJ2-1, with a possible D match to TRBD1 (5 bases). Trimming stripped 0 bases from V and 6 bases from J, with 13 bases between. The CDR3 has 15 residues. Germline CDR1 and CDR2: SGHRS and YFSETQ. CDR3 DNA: TGCGCCAGCAGCTTGGACAGGTTTACATCCAATGAGCAGTTCTTC. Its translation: CASSLDRFTSNEQFF.

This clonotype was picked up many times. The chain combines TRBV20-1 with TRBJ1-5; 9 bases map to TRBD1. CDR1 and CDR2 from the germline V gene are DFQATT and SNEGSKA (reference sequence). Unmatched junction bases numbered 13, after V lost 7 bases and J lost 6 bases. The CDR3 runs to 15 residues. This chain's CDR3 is CSVPGQGIGSQPQHF. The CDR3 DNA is TGCAGTGTACCGGGACAGGGTATTGGGAGTCAGCCCCAGCATTTT.

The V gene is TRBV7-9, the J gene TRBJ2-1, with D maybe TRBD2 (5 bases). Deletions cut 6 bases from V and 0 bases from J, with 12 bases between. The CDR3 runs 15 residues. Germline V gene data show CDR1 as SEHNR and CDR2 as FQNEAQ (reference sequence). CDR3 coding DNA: TGTGCCAGCAGGGCAAGCGGTAGCTCCTACAATGAGCAGTTCTTC. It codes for CASRASGSSYNEQFF.

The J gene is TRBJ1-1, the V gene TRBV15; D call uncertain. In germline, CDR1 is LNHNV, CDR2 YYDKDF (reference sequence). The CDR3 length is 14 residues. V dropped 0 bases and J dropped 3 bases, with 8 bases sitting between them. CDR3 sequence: CATSRERSDTEAFF. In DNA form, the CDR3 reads TGTGCCACCAGCAGAGAGCGGTCAGACACTGAAGCTTTCTTT.

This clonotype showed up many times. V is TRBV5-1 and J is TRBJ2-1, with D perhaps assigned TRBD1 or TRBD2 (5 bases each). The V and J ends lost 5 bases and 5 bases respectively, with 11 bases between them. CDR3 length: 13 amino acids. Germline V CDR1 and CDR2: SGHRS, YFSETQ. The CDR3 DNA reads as TGCGCCAGCAGATGGGACCCGAACAATGAGCAGTTCTTC. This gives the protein CASRWDPNNEQFF.

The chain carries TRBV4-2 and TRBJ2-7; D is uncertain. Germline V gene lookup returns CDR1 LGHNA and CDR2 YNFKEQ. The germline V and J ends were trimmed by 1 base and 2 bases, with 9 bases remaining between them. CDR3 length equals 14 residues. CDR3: CASSQAGPTYEQYF. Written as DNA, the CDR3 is TGTGCCAGCAGCCAAGCTGGGCCTACCTACGAGCAGTACTTC.

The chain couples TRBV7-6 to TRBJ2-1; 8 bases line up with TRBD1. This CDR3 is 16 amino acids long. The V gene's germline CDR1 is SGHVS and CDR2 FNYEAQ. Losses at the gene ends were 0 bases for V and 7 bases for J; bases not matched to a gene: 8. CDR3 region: CASSLAGQGYWNEQFF. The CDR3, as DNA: TGTGCCAGCAGCTTAGCAGGACAGGGTTATTGGAATGAGCAGTTCTTC.

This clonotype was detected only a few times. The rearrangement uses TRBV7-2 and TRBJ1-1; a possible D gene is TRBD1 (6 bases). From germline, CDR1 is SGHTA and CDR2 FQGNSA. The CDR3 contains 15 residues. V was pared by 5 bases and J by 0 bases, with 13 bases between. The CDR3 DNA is TGTGCCAGCAGCGTAATAGGGGGGATGAACACTGAAGCTTTCTTT. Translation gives CASSVIGGMNTEAFF. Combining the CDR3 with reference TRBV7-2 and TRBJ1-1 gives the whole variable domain GAGVSQSPSNKVTEKGKDVELRCDPISGHTALYWYRQSLGQGLEFLIYFQGNSAPDKSGLPSDRFSAERTGGSVSTLTIQRTQQEDSAVYLCASSVIGGMNTEAFFGQGTRLTVV.

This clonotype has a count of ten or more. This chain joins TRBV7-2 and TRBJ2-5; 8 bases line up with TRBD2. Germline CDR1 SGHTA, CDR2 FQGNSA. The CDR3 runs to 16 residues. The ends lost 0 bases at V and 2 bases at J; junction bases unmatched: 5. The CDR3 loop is CASSLALVAGQETQYF. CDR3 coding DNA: TGTGCCAGCAGCTTAGCGTTGGTAGCGGGGCAAGAGACCCAGTACTTC.

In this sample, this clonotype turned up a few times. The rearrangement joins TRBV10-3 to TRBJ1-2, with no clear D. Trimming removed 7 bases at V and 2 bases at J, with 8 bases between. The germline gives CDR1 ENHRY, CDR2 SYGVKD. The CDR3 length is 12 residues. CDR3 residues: CAINGGNYGYTF. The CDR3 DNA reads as TGTGCCATCAACGGTGGGAACTATGGCTACACCTTC.

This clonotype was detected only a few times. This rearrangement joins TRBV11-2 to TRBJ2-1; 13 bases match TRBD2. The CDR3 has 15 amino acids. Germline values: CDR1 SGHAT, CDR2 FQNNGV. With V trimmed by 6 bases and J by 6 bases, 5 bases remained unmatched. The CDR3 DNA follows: TGTGCCAGCAGGACTAGCGGGGGGCCCGCCAATGAGCAGTTCTTC. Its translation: CASRTSGGPANEQFF.

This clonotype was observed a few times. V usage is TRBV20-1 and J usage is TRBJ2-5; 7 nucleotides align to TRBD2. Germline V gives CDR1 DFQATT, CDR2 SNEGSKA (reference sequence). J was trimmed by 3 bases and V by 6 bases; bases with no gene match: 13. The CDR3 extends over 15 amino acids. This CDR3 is CSAPGAPGGKETQYF. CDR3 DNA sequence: TGCAGTGCCCCTGGGGCTCCGGGGGGTAAAGAGACCCAGTACTTC.

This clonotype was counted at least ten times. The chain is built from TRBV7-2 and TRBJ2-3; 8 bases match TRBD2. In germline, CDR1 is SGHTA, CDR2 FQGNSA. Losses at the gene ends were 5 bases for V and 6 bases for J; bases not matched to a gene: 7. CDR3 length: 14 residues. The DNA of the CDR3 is TGTGCCAGCAGCCCGGGACTAGGGTGGGATACGCAGTATTTT. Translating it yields CASSPGLGWDTQYF.

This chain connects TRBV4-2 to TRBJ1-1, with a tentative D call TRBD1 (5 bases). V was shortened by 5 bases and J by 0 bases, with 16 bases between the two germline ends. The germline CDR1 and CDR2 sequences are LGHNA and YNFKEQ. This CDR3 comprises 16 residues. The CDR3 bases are TGTGCCAGCAGCGAAGGATGGCAGGGAATGAACACTGAAGCTTTCTTT. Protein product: CASSEGWQGMNTEAFF.